This T cell receptor beta chain originates from a study of blood T cell repertoires in COVID-19. Some clones are missing from TCRdb's copy, which holds only in-frame ones; the method was immunoSEQ multiplex PCR. This table has roughly 90,000 clones, approximately 86% appearing once. Trimming removed 3 bases from V and 1 base from J, with 12 bases in between. The CDR3 is 15 residues long. Germline V CDR1 and CDR2: LGHDT, YNNKEL (reference sequence). This TCR was recovered from a human donor in a cohort sampled during active COVID-19. Sequenced input: peripheral blood. This chain connects TRBV3-1 (or the pseudogene TRBV3-2) to TRBJ1-1, with TRBD1 as a possible D gene (5 bases). The CDR3 here is CASSHYLDRNTEAFF. CDR3 nucleotides: TGTGCCAGCAGCCATTATCTTGACAGGAACACTGAAGCTTTCTTT.